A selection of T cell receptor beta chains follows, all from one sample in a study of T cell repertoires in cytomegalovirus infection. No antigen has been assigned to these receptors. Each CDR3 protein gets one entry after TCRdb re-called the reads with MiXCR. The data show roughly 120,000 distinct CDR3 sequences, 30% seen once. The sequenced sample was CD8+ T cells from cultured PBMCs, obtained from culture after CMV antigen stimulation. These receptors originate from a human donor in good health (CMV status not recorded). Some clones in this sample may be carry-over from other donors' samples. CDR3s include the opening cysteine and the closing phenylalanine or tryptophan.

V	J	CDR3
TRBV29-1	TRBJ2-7	CSVVGQAYEQYF
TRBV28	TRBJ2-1	CASSLISRSVGEQFF
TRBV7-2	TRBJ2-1	CASTHGTSGLNEQFF
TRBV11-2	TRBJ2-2	CASSLDPMFGGDTGELFF
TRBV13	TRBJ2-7	CASSPKGTFGYEQYF
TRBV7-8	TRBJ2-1	CASSLGLAGGSYNEQFF
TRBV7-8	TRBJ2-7	CASSLGLGPYEQYF
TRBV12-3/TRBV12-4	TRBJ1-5	CASSLYGGREQPQHF
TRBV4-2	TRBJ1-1	CASSHGGRTEAFF
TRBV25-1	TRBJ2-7	CASLRVGPQSYEQYF
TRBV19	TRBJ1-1	CASSIQGPEAFF
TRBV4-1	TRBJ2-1	CASSQEQATYNEQFF
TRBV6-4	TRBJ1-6	CASSDGTGGNSPLHF
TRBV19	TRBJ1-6	CASTDLLLYNSPLHF
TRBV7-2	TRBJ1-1	CASSQAGRHTEAFF
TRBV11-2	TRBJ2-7	CASSLEGGLSYEQYF
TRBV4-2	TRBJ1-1	CASSQATGLAEAFF
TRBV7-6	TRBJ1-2	CASSLVDYGYTF
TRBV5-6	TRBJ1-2	CASSEKSVESGYGYTF
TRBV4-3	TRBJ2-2	CASSQAGDSLNTGELFF
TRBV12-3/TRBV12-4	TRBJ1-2	CASSLREFTDYGYTF
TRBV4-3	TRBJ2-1	CASSQESGSSYNEQFF
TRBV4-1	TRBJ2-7	CASSQDLTTGGNEQYF
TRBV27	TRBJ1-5	CASSYGSNQPQHF
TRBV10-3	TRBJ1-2	CAINNGGQGAYGYTF
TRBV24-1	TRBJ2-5	CATSSGETQYF
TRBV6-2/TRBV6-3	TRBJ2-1	CASSGDGYNEQFF
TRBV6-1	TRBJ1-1	CASSYVVNTEAFF
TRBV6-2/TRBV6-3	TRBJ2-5	CASKDLSYIQETQYF
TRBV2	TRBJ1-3	CASKESRAGNTIYF
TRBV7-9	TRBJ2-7	CASSLRSLGEQYF
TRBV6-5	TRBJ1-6	CASTVLGVNSPLHF
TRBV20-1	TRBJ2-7	CSARDGGSPNYEQYF
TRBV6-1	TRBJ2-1	CASSEPSGAYNEQFF
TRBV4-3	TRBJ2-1	CASSQDTPRAIRNEQFF